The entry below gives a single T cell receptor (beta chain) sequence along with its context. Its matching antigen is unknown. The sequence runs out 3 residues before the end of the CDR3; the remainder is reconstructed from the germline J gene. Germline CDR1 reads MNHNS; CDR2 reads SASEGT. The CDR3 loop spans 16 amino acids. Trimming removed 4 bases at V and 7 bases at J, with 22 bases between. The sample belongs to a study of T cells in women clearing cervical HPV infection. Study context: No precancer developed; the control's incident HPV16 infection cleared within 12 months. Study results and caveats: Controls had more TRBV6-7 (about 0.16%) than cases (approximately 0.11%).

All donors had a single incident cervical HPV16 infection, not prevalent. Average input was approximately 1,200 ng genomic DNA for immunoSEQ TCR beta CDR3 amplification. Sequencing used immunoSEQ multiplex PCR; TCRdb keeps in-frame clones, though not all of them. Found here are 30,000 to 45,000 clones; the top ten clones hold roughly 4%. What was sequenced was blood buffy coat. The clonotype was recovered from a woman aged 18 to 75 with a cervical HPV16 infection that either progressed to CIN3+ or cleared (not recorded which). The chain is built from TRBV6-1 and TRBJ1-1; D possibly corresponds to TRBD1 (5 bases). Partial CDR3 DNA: TGTGCCAGCAGTGGTACCGGGACTCATAAGCATGGTGAA. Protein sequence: CASSGTGTHKHGE. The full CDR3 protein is CASSGTGTHKHGEAFF.